The rows below give T cell receptor beta chains drawn from one sample of a study of CD4 and CD8 cells across lung adenocarcinoma regions. MiXCR, applied by TCRdb to the PCR reads, yields one record per CDR3 protein. The sample has over 15,000 distinct CDR3 sequences, under 60% seen once. Sequencing was carried out using CD8+ T cells from the center of a lung tumor. Every receptor here comes from a female donor with lung adenocarcinoma. The CD4 and CD8 labels of this study may be unreliable. CDR3s include the opening cysteine and the closing phenylalanine or tryptophan. D genes are given only for firm matches. Size is stated for part of the rows, as once, few or many counts, or as a class when the clone is expanded.

TRBD2	TRBV6-5	many	TRBJ2-7	CASSWGLAISYEQYF	TGTGCCAGCAGTTGGGGACTAGCGATCTCCTACGAGCAGTACTTC
.	TRBV6-1	.	TRBJ2-1	CASGISAGRGYNEQFF	TGTGCCAGCGGGATTTCCGCGGGAAGAGGGTACAATGAGCAGTTCTTC
TRBD2	TRBV6-1	many	TRBJ2-1	CASIAGTSGPNEQFF	TGTGCCAGCATCGCCGGGACTAGCGGGCCCAATGAGCAGTTCTTC
.	TRBV6-1	.	TRBJ2-5	CASIRAAQETQYF	TGTGCCAGCATAAGAGCGGCTCAAGAGACCCAGTACTTC
.	TRBV12-3/TRBV12-4	.	TRBJ2-3	CAGTAPCSADTQYF	TGTGCGGGCACGGCGCCCTGTAGCGCAGATACGCAGTACTTT
.	TRBV6-5	.	TRBJ2-3	CASSYFARDTQYF	TGTGCCAGCAGTTACTTCGCCAGGGATACGCAGTATTTT
.	TRBV6-5	.	TRBJ2-1	CASSYGGVDRNEQFF	TGTGCCAGCAGTTACGGTGGGGTGGATCGAAATGAGCAGTTCTTC
TRBD2	TRBV6-1	.	TRBJ2-5	CARGPGEGHAETQYF	TGTGCCAGGGGCCCCGGGGAGGGGCACGCAGAGACCCAGTACTTC
.	TRBV11-1	.	TRBJ2-5	CGGRAQDTQYF	TGTGGGGGCCGTGCCCAAGATACCCAGTACTTC
.	TRBV11-3	.	TRBJ2-1	CASSLSAGNHNEQFF	TGTGCCAGCAGCTTATCGGCAGGGAATCACAATGAGCAGTTCTTC
TRBD2	TRBV6-5	few	TRBJ2-7	CASSWVALAGKGEQYF	TGTGCCAGCAGTTGGGTCGCACTAGCGGGAAAAGGGGAGCAGTACTTC
TRBD1	TRBV12-3/TRBV12-4	.	TRBJ1-6	CASSLGQGRSPLHF	TGTGCCAGCAGCCTGGGACAGGGGAGATCACCCCTCCACTTT
TRBD2	TRBV10-2	.	TRBJ2-5	CASAGPGGGAQETQYF	TGCGCCAGCGCTGGGCCCGGGGGGGGGGCCCAAGAGACCCAGTACTTC
.	TRBV6-1	.	TRBJ2-1	CASSEYAERASSYNEQFF	TGTGCCAGCAGTGAATACGCTGAGCGGGCAAGCTCCTACAATGAGCAGTTCTTC
TRBD2	TRBV12-3/TRBV12-4	many	TRBJ2-3	CASGSPGGARIPDTQYF	TGTGCCAGCGGCTCCCCCGGGGGGGCTCGGATACCAGATACGCAGTATTTT
.	TRBV27	.	TRBJ1-6	CASSFTGRSPLHF	TGTGCCAGCAGTTTCACGGGACGGTCACCCCTCCACTTT
.	TRBV6-6	medium-sized	TRBJ2-1	CASKNYPLSYNEQFF	TGTGCCAGCAAAAACTACCCACTCTCCTACAATGAGCAGTTCTTC
TRBD2	TRBV6-5	.	TRBJ2-7	CASSYSVLAGVVSEQYF	TGTGCCAGCAGTTACTCGGTACTAGCGGGGGTTGTGAGCGAGCAGTACTTC
.	TRBV6-1	few	TRBJ2-7	CASSGGLGGGVPDTQYF	TGTGCCAGCAGTGGTGGACTCGGGGGCGGGGTCCCAGATACGCAGTACTTC
.	TRBV12-3/TRBV12-4	many	TRBJ1-1	CASSSRQAMNTEAFF	TGTGCCAGCAGTTCGAGACAGGCCATGAACACTGAAGCTTTCTTT
TRBD1	TRBV14	.	TRBJ2-5	CASSRLTGGGETQYF	TGTGCCAGCAGCAGACTAACAGGGGGCGGGGAGACCCAGTACTTC
.	TRBV4-1	.	TRBJ2-6	CASSQDRAFSGANVLTF	TGCGCCAGCAGCCAAGATCGGGCATTCTCTGGGGCCAACGTCCTGACTTTC
TRBD2	TRBV11-3	.	TRBJ2-1	CASSTGLARDYNEQFF	TGTGCCAGCAGCACGGGACTAGCAAGAGACTACAATGAGCAGTTCTTC
.	TRBV6-1	once	TRBJ2-2	CASGGRRESTGALFF	TGTGCCAGCGGCGGACGCAGGGAGAGCACCGGTGCGCTGTTTTTT